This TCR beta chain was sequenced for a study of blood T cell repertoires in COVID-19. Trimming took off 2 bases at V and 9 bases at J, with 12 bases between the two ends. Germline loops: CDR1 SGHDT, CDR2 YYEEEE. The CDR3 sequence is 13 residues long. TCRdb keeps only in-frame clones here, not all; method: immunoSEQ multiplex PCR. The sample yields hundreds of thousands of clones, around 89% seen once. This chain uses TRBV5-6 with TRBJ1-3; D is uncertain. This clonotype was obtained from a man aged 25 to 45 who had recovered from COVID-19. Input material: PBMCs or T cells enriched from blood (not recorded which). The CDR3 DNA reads TGTGCCAGCAGCTTTGGTAGTCGTGGCACCATATATTTT. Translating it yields CASSFGSRGTIYF.